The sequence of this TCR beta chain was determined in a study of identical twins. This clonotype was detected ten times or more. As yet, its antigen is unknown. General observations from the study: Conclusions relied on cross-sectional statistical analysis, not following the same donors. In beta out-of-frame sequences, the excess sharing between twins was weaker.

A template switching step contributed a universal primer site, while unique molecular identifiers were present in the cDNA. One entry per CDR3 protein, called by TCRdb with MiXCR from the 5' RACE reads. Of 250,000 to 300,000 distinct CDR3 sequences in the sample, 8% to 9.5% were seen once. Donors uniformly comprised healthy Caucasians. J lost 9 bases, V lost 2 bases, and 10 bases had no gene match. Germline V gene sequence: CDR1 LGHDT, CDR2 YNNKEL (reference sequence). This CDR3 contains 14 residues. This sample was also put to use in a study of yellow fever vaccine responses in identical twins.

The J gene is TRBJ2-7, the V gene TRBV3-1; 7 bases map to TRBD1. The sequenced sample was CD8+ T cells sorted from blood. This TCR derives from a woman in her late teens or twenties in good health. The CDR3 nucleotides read TGTGCCAGCAGCCAACAGGACAGGTCATCATGGCAGTACTTC. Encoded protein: CASSQQDRSSWQYF.